This entry lists 22 T cell receptor beta chains sequenced from one sample in a study of T cell repertoires in cytomegalovirus infection. TCRdb re-derived calls from the reads in MiXCR, one entry per CDR3 protein. The table shows fewer than 550,000 distinct CDR3 sequences, with around 10% occurring only once. The sequencing sample was made of PBMCs. Receptors were obtained from a human donor in good health (CMV status not recorded). Some clones in this sample may be carry-over from other donors' samples.

This clonotype occurred many times. The V gene is TRBV6-1, the J gene TRBJ1-2; maybe TRBD1 (6 bases). CDR1 and CDR2 (germline): MNHNS, SASEGT. The CDR3 extends over 12 amino acids. Trimming removed 2 bases at V and 5 bases at J, with 6 bases between. The DNA of the CDR3 is TGTGCCAGCAGTGAACAGGGGTATGGCTACACCTTC. It is translated as CASSEQGYGYTF.

The table lists this clonotype with a few counts. In DNA form, the CDR3 reads TGTGCCAGCAGCTTGAGGACAGGGAAAGAGACCCAGTACTTC. Translation: CASSLRTGKETQYF. The V and J genes are TRBV5-4 and TRBJ2-5; 8 bases align to TRBD1. From germline, CDR1 is SGHNT and CDR2 YYREEE (reference sequence). V dropped 1 base and J dropped 3; count of bases not matched to a gene: 2. CDR3 size: 14 residues.

This clonotype was seen at least ten times. The rearrangement joins TRBV27 to TRBJ2-1, with TRBD2 matching over 12 bases. This CDR3 has 16 amino acids. J was trimmed by 3 bases and V by 6 bases; bases with no gene match: 6. Germline CDR1 reads MNHEY; CDR2 reads SMNVEV (reference sequence). This CDR3 is CASSGLAGPRYNEQFF. The DNA for the CDR3 is TGTGCCAGCAGCGGACTAGCGGGGCCCCGCTACAATGAGCAGTTCTTC.

Ten or more counts support this clonotype. The rearrangement joins TRBV5-1 to TRBJ2-5; either TRBD1 or TRBD2 may supply D (5 bases each). V lost 3 bases and J lost 0, with 12 bases in between. This CDR3 contains 15 residues. CDR1 and CDR2 (germline): SGHRS, YFSETQ. The chain's CDR3 is CASSSTGTNQETQYF. The CDR3 nucleotides are TGCGCCAGCAGCTCAACCGGGACGAACCAAGAGACCCAGTACTTC.

The chain carries TRBV3-1 and TRBJ2-3; D uncertain. Per the germline V gene, CDR1 is LGHDT and CDR2 is YNNKEL (reference sequence). The V end lost 0 bases, the J end lost 3 bases, and 10 bases lay between the germline ends. This CDR3 region has 15 residues. Here the CDR3 DNA reads TGTGCCAGCAGCCAAGATCGCCAAGCGACAGATACGCAGTATTTT. This encodes CASSQDRQATDTQYF.

At least ten counts were recorded for this clonotype. This rearrangement joins TRBV7-3 to TRBJ2-1; D may be TRBD2 (6 bases). Trimming pared 6 bases from V and 7 bases from J, leaving 16 bases between. CDR1 and CDR2 from the germline V gene are SGHTA and FQGTGA. This CDR3 is built from 14 residues. CDR3 in amino acids: CASSWGSGENEQFF. The CDR3 region has the DNA TGTGCCAGCAGTTGGGGGTCGGGGGAGAATGAGCAGTTCTTC.

V and J are TRBV29-1 and TRBJ2-1; the match to TRBD2 covers 8 bases. V gave up 0 bases and J gave up 6 bases; unmatched junction bases: 4. The CDR3 has 14 residues. Germline CDR1 and CDR2: SQVTM and ANQGSEA. CDR3 amino acids: CSVEDGLAVNEQFF. The CDR3 bases are TGCAGCGTTGAAGACGGACTAGCTGTCAATGAGCAGTTCTTC.

In its sample, this clonotype was seen many times. The chain employs TRBV5-4 and TRBJ2-2; a possible D gene is TRBD1 (5 bases). Germline V gives CDR1 SGHNT, CDR2 YYREEE (reference sequence). The ends were cut back, 0 bases at V and 4 bases at J, with 10 bases in the middle. CDR3 size: 15 residues. DNA for the CDR3: TGTGCCAGCAGCTTGGCCGTTAGGGGCACCGGGGAGCTGTTTTTT. Translating gives CASSLAVRGTGELFF.

This clonotype has a count of ten or more. This chain connects TRBV7-8 to TRBJ2-1, with D perhaps given as TRBD1 or TRBD2 (6 bases each). Deletions cut 2 bases from V and 7 bases from J, with 18 bases between. Germline V gives CDR1 SGHVS, CDR2 FQNEAQ. CDR3 length equals 16 residues. In DNA, the CDR3 is TGTGCCAGCAGCTTAAGTGGCGGGGACATGGGGAATGAGCAGTTCTTC. It translates to CASSLSGGDMGNEQFF.

This clonotype was detected ten times or more. This chain links TRBV24-1 with TRBJ1-5; D remains unclear. This CDR3 comprises 12 residues. Germline V lookup: CDR1 KGHDR, CDR2 SFDVKD. Trimming removed 10 bases from V and 2 bases from J, with 8 bases in between. The CDR3 protein is CATSLGNQPQHF. The CDR3 nucleotides are TGTGCCACTTCTCTTGGCAATCAGCCCCAGCATTTT.

This clonotype has a count of ten or more. This chain connects TRBV5-6 to TRBJ2-7, with D unresolved. Trimming shortened V by 0 bases and J by 6 bases, and 10 bases separated the two germline ends. In germline, CDR1 is SGHDT, CDR2 YYEEEE. CDR3 length: 13 residues. In DNA form, the CDR3 reads TGTGCCAGCAGCTTGGTGATGGATCGCGAGCAGTACTTC. It translates to CASSLVMDREQYF.

This clonotype was picked up many times. This rearrangement joins TRBV6-1 to TRBJ1-2; D call uncertain. In germline, CDR1 is MNHNS, CDR2 SASEGT. Trimming removed 2 bases at V and 10 bases at J, with 11 bases between. The CDR3 runs to 12 residues. The CDR3 here is CASSESAGAYTF. CDR3 coding DNA: TGTGCCAGCAGTGAATCCGCAGGAGCCTACACCTTC.

This clonotype was detected ten times or more. The chain employs TRBV11-2 and TRBJ2-1, with 8 bases matching TRBD1. Germline V lookup: CDR1 SGHAT, CDR2 FQNNGV. V lost 6 bases and J lost 8; bases outside the gene matches: 15. The CDR3 sequence is 16 residues long. The CDR3 sequence: CASRTLWTDRAYEQFF. As DNA, the CDR3 is TGTGCCAGCAGAACCCTTTGGACGGACAGGGCTTATGAGCAGTTCTTC.

With respect to this clonotype: A much more abundant neighbour one base away suggests this may be a read error. Written as DNA, the CDR3 is TGTGCCAGCAGTTTAGACAGGTTCTATAGCAATCGGCCCCAGCATTTT. Translated, it gives CASSLDRFYSNRPQHF. The chain couples TRBV12-3 or TRBV12-4 to TRBJ1-5, with TRBD1 as a possible D gene (5 bases). The CDR3 consists of 16 residues.

The V gene is TRBV7-7, the J gene TRBJ1-1; D is ambiguous. The V end was cut by 3 bases, the J end by 4 bases, with 9 bases between. CDR3 size: 13 residues. CDR1 and CDR2 from the germline V gene are SSHAT and FNYEAQ (reference sequence). CDR3 protein: CASSLRRSTEAFF. The CDR3 DNA is TGTGCCAGCAGCTTGAGAAGGAGCACTGAAGCTTTCTTT.

Many counts were recorded for this clonotype. This chain links TRBV4-1 with TRBJ1-1; D is uncertain. With 6 bases removed from V and 2 bases from J, the gap between germline ends came to 16 bases. The CDR3 is made up of 15 amino acids. CDR1 is MGHRA, CDR2 YSYEKL, per germline. The CDR3 DNA reads as TGCGCCAGCAGGAGGATTTCCGGCTCAAACACTGAAGCTTTCTTT. This translates into CASRRISGSNTEAFF.

The CDR3 is CASSFGSGRTDTQYF. DNA of the CDR3: TGTGCCAGCAGTTTCGGCAGCGGGAGAACAGATACGCAGTATTTT. V and J are TRBV28 and TRBJ2-3, with 8 bases lining up with TRBD2. V gave up 3 bases and J gave up 3 bases; unmatched junction bases: 5. CDR3 length: 15 residues. Germline V gene data show CDR1 as MDHEN and CDR2 as SYDVKM.

V and J are TRBV2 and TRBJ2-2, with no clear D. V shed 3 bases and J shed 6 bases, with 11 bases lying between them. Germline CDR1 and CDR2: SNHLY and FYNNEI. The CDR3 spans 14 residues. In DNA, the CDR3 is TGTGCCAGCAGTGATAGGATAGGGCCCGGGGAGCTGTTTTTT. Translated, it gives CASSDRIGPGELFF.

This clonotype has more than one count but fewer than ten. The chain couples TRBV11-1 to TRBJ2-5; D gene ambiguous. In germline, CDR1 is SGHAT, CDR2 FQDESV (reference sequence). This CDR3 spans 14 amino acids. V lost 3 bases, J lost 1 base, and 9 bases lay in between. The CDR3 bases are TGTGCCAGCAGCTTCTCTCGGTTCCAAGAGACCCAGTACTTC. Its translation: CASSFSRFQETQYF.

The rearrangement uses TRBV10-3 and TRBJ2-7; D ambiguous. Germline CDR1 reads ENHRY; CDR2 reads SYGVKD. V lost 1 base and J lost 3, with 4 bases in between. The CDR3 runs to 12 residues. The CDR3 sequence: CAISEFSYEQYF. The CDR3 nucleotides read TGTGCCATCAGTGAGTTCAGCTACGAGCAGTACTTC.

This clonotype occurred many times. This sequence joins TRBV6-5 and TRBJ1-1; D ambiguous. The germline V and J ends were trimmed by 3 bases and 3 bases, with 5 bases remaining between them. The CDR3 extends over 12 amino acids. In germline, CDR1 is MNHEY, CDR2 SVGAGI. CDR3 amino acids: CASSYRDTEAFF. Here the CDR3 DNA reads TGTGCCAGCAGTTATCGGGACACTGAAGCTTTCTTT.

This chain links TRBV5-1 with TRBJ1-1; 8 nucleotides agree with TRBD1. The germline CDR1 and CDR2 sequences are SGHRS and YFSETQ. V dropped 3 bases and J dropped 10; count of bases not matched to a gene: 5. This CDR3 comprises 12 residues. The CDR3 DNA sequence: TGCGCCAGCAGCTACGGACAGGGTATAGCTTTCTTT. Its translation: CASSYGQGIAFF.